The sequence of this T cell receptor (beta chain) was determined in a study of T cell repertoires in cytomegalovirus infection. J was trimmed by 6 bases and V by 4 bases; bases with no gene match: 7. The CDR3 spans 15 residues. Germline values: CDR1 LGHNA, CDR2 YSLEER. TCRdb fed the reads into MiXCR, producing one record per CDR3 protein. The sample includes about 770,000 distinct CDR3 sequences, about 28% of them seen just once. Remarks on this clonotype: Its antigen is as yet unknown.

The TCR sequence derives from a human donor in good health (CMV status not recorded). Some clones in this sample may be carry-over from other donors' samples. The sample was cultured CD8+ T cells from PBMCs, taken from culture after CMV antigen stimulation. The V call is TRBV4-3, the J call TRBJ2-1; 9 positions match TRBD1. As DNA, the CDR3 is TGCGCCAGCAGCCTTTGGACAGGGGCGGGCAATGAGCAGTTCTTC. Encoded protein: CASSLWTGAGNEQFF.